This T cell receptor (beta chain) is drawn from a study of T cell responses to AZD1222 COVID-19 vaccine. Libraries were prepared by immunoSEQ multiplex PCR; TCRdb keeps only in-frame clonotypes and omits some of them. The sample carries more than 110,000 clones, roughly 88% recorded once. CDR1 is MNHEY, CDR2 SVGAGI, per germline. The J segment lost 9 bases and the V segment lost 6 bases, leaving 9 bases of the junction unmatched. This CDR3 is built from 15 residues. The chain joins TRBV6-5 to TRBJ1-6, with 9 bases lining up with TRBD1. The sequencing here drew on peripheral blood, taken on day 0 of AZD1222 vaccination. The source is an adult in good health. This CDR3 is CASSLGGQGASPLHF. CDR3 DNA: TGTGCCAGCAGCTTGGGGGGACAGGGTGCTTCACCCCTCCACTTT.